This TCR beta chain was captured by sequencing in a study of cytomegalovirus exposure and HLA in healthy donors. The study's findings and limits: In an earlier analysis, most TCR beta V segments were productive about 87% or about 30% of the time. The analysis excluded some indistinguishable V segments, including TRBV6-2 and TRBV6-3.

To note about this clone: Its specificity is unknown.

Germline V CDR1 and CDR2: SGHRS, YFSETQ. J gave up 5 bases and V 6 bases, and 6 bases lay outside the gene matches. The CDR3 is 14 residues long. The PCR employed 60 Vbeta primers together with 13 Jbeta primers. Here immunoSEQ multiplex PCR was the method, and the copy in TCRdb shows in-frame clones only, minus some. The sample contains tens of thousands of clones, about four fifths of which appear only once. The receptor was isolated from a woman under 30 in good health and CMV-seropositive. Sequenced: PBMCs. The chain has TRBV5-1 and TRBJ2-5, with 11 positions matching TRBD1. CDR3 sequence: CASNSGTGGETQYF. The DNA of the CDR3 is TGCGCCAGCAACTCCGGGACAGGGGGGGAGACCCAGTACTTC.